The next 17 T cell receptor beta chains were all read from a single sample in a study of T cell repertoires in cytomegalovirus infection (dated by TCRdb to about 2019). Antigens of these TCRs are unknown. TCRdb lists the instrument as Illumina HiSeq 1500. The public reads were quality trimmed at Q25 with fastp and then assembled into clones with MiXCR by TCRdb, keeping productive beta chains. Identical CDR3 protein sequences are pooled into one entry, listed with their most common genes and DNA. The sample contains 680,000 or so distinct CDR3 sequences, around 35% of them found a single time. The leading ten clones occupy around a sixth of the sample. The treatment or condition tag for this specimen amounts to: in vitro stimulation with specific CMV peptide epitopes to enrich CMV-specific T cells. The sequencing used cultured PBMCs, collected from culture after CMV antigen stimulation. All receptors derive from a human donor in good health (CMV status not recorded). Some clones in this sample may be carry-over from other donors' samples.

This clonotype was recorded only once. The genes are TRBV29-1 and TRBJ2-1; 7 bases match TRBD1. V was clipped by 4 bases and J by 4 bases; unmatched bases: 1. Germline values: CDR1 SQVTM, CDR2 ANQGSEA. The CDR3 has 12 amino acids. CDR3 protein: CSVAGQYNEQFF. The CDR3 DNA sequence: TGCAGCGTTGCGGGACAGTACAATGAGCAGTTCTTC.

V usage is TRBV7-2 and J usage is TRBJ2-1, with TRBD2 matching 7 bases. This CDR3 spans 14 amino acids. CDR1 is SGHTA, CDR2 FQGNSA, per germline. V lost 3 bases to trimming and J lost 6 bases; unmatched junction nucleotides: 5. In nucleotides, the CDR3 is TGTGCCAGCAGCTTCATGGGGGGGGGCAATGAGCAGTTCTTC. Its translation is CASSFMGGGNEQFF. Based on the CDR3 plus reference TRBV7-2 and TRBJ2-1, the full variable domain is GAGVSQSPSNKVTEKGKDVELRCDPISGHTALYWYRQSLGQGLEFLIYFQGNSAPDKSGLPSDRFSAERTGGSVSTLTIQRTQQEDSAVYLCASSFMGGGNEQFFGPGTRLTVL.

This clonotype was detected a few times. The chain is built from TRBV4-3 and TRBJ1-5; D is unresolved. The CDR3 contains 13 residues. Trimming took off 3 bases at V and 11 bases at J, with 14 bases between the two ends. From germline, CDR1 is LGHNA and CDR2 YSLEER. The CDR3 is CASSQEFHGAQHF. The CDR3 bases are TGCGCCAGCAGCCAGGAATTCCACGGAGCCCAGCATTTT.

The genes are TRBV5-1 and TRBJ2-4, with D tentatively TRBD2 (6 bases). This CDR3 is 14 amino acids long. The ends were cut back, 4 bases at V and 6 bases at J, with 14 bases in the middle. Germline loops: CDR1 SGHRS, CDR2 YFSETQ. The DNA of the CDR3 is TGCGCCAGCAGCCTGGCGGGGCAGCTAAACATTCAGTACTTC. Translation gives CASSLAGQLNIQYF.

Ten or more counts support this clonotype. The chain carries TRBV7-2 and TRBJ2-5; D is undetermined. Germline CDR1 is SGHTA and CDR2 is FQGNSA. This CDR3 is 12 amino acids long. V was clipped by 5 bases and J by 2 bases, with 6 bases between them. The chain's CDR3 is CASSPGQETQYF. CDR3 bases: TGTGCCAGCAGCCCCGGGCAAGAGACCCAGTACTTC.

The CDR3 nucleotides are TGCAGTGCTAGACAGGGGGCGGGCACTGAAGCTTTCTTT. It yields the protein CSARQGAGTEAFF. This chain uses TRBV20-1 with TRBJ1-1; 8 nucleotides agree with TRBD1. V was clipped by 2 bases and J by 4 bases; unmatched bases: 3. The CDR3 contains 13 residues. CDR1 and CDR2 (germline): DFQATT, SNEGSKA (reference sequence).

As concerns this clonotype: The CDR3 does not end in the conserved phenylalanine or tryptophan, so this is likely a read error. This chain uses TRBV19 with TRBJ2-6; 9 bases fit TRBD2. The CDR3 sequence is 16 residues long. Germline-derived CDR1 and CDR2 are LNHDA and SQIVND (reference sequence). V dropped 7 bases and J dropped 0; count of bases not matched to a gene: 4. CDR3 nucleotide sequence: TGTGCCAGTACTGGCGGGAGGGCCTCTGGGGCCAACGTCCTGACTCTC. Its protein is CASTGGRASGANVLTL.

Many counts were recorded for this clonotype. The V and J genes are TRBV6-1 and TRBJ1-4, with D unclear. The CDR3 spans 16 residues. V lost 2 bases to trimming and J lost 0 bases, with 10 bases between them. CDR1 is MNHNS and CDR2 is SASEGT in the germline V gene. The CDR3 sequence is CASSEWRGSTNEKLFF. CDR3 coding DNA: TGTGCCAGCAGTGAATGGAGAGGGTCAACTAATGAAAAACTGTTTTTT.

CDR3 sequence reads: CASSRGRDRVSTGELFF. CDR3 bases: TGTGCCAGCAGCCGAGGCCGGGACAGGGTTTCCACCGGGGAGCTGTTTTTT. The chain recombines TRBV7-8 with TRBJ2-2; 9 nucleotides match TRBD1. V dropped 5 bases and J dropped 4; count of bases not matched to a gene: 11. Per the germline V gene, CDR1 is SGHVS and CDR2 is FQNEAQ. CDR3 length equals 17 residues.

This rearrangement joins TRBV19 to TRBJ1-1; perhaps TRBD1 as D (6 bases). V lost 5 bases to trimming and J lost 6 bases, with 16 bases between them. Germline V gene lookup returns CDR1 LNHDA and CDR2 SQIVND (reference sequence). CDR3 length: 14 residues. This CDR3 reads CASSSNRVEPEAFF. The CDR3 bases are TGTGCCAGTAGTTCCAACAGGGTGGAGCCTGAAGCTTTCTTT.

The chain has TRBV10-3 and TRBJ1-1; the match to TRBD1 covers 12 bases. The CDR3 has 18 amino acids. Germline V CDR1 and CDR2: ENHRY, SYGVKD. After removal of 2 bases from V and 9 bases from J, the junction contained 16 bases not matched to a gene. The CDR3 nucleotides are TGTGCCATCAGTGAGCGATGGGACAGGGGGCGTGGGGATCCCCAAGCTTTCTTT. Residues: CAISERWDRGRGDPQAFF.

This clonotype was detected ten times or more. This chain joins TRBV12-3 or TRBV12-4 and TRBJ1-1; D remains ambiguous. CDR3 size: 14 residues. The germline V and J ends were trimmed by 2 bases and 13 bases, with 20 bases remaining between them. Here the CDR3 reads CASSLKGFPPKGFF. CDR3 sequence (DNA): TGTGCCAGCAGTTTAAAGGGATTCCCCCCAAAAGGTTTCTTT.

The chain uses TRBV18 and TRBJ2-1, with TRBD2 matching 10 bases. Losses at the gene ends were 4 bases for V and 8 bases for J; bases not matched to a gene: 5. This CDR3 is built from 14 residues. The germline CDR1 and CDR2 sequences are KGHSH and LQKENI. CDR3 DNA: TGTGCCAGCTCACACCCTAGCGGGAGCGATGAGCAGTTCTTC. This sequence encodes CASSHPSGSDEQFF.

The chain joins TRBV6-6 to TRBJ2-1, with D unresolved. V was clipped by 2 bases and J by 8 bases, with 4 bases between them. Germline lookup yields CDR1 MNHNY and CDR2 SVGAGI (reference sequence). The CDR3 sequence is 11 residues long. DNA of the CDR3: TGTGCCAGCAGTTACAGTTATGAGCAGTTCTTC. As protein: CASSYSYEQFF.

The genes are TRBV7-9 and TRBJ1-2; D perhaps matches TRBD1 (6 bases). Trimming left V 5 bases short and J 4 bases short, with 17 bases between. This CDR3 is 15 amino acids long. Germline CDR1 SEHNR, CDR2 FQNEAQ (reference sequence). CDR3 region: CASSPPALGGYGYTF. The CDR3 DNA reads TGTGCCAGCAGCCCCCCCGCGTTAGGGGGCTATGGCTACACCTTC.

This clonotype was detected many times. The J gene is TRBJ1-2, the V gene TRBV7-2; TRBD1 aligns across 7 bases. V dropped 3 bases and J dropped 6; count of bases not matched to a gene: 10. Germline CDR1 is SGHTA and CDR2 is FQGNSA. This CDR3 spans 15 amino acids. CDR3 nucleotide sequence: TGTGCCAGCAGCTTTAGTCCGGGACAGATTGATGGCTACACCTTC. Protein: CASSFSPGQIDGYTF.

This clonotype was counted a few times. V gene TRBV7-2 combines with J gene TRBJ2-5; 10 bases map to TRBD2. The CDR3 is made up of 15 amino acids. Per germline, CDR1 SGHTA and CDR2 FQGNSA. With V trimmed by 6 bases and J by 3 bases, 7 bases remained unmatched. CDR3: CASSGAGLAEETQYF. In DNA form, the CDR3 reads TGTGCCAGCAGTGGTGCAGGACTAGCGGAAGAGACCCAGTACTTC.